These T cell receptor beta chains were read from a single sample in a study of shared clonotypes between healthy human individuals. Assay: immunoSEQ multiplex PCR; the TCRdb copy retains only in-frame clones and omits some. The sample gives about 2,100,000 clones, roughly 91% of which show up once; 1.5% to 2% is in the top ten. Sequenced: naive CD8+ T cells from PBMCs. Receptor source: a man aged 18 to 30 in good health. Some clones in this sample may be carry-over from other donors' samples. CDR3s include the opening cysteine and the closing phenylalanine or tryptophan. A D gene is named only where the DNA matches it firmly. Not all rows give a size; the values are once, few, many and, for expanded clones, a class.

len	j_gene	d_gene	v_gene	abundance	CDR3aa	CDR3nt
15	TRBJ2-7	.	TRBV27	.	CASSFGREGSYEQYF	TGTGCCAGCAGTTTTGGGCGGGAAGGGTCCTACGAGCAGTACTTC
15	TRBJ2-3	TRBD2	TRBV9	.	CASRQSGKSTDTQYF	TGTGCCAGCAGGCAGAGCGGGAAGAGCACAGATACGCAGTATTTT
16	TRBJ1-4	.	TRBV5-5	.	CASSSSHREGPEKLFF	TGTGCCAGCAGCTCGTCTCACAGGGAAGGTCCCGAAAAACTGTTTTTT
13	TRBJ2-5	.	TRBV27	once	CASSFGVQETQYF	TGTGCCAGCAGTTTCGGGGTCCAAGAGACCCAGTACTTC
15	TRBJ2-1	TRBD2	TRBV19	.	CASILAGGLYNEQFF	TGTGCCAGTATACTAGCGGGAGGGCTTTACAATGAGCAGTTCTTC
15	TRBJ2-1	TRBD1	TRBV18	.	CASSPQDRPYNEQFF	TGTGCCAGCTCCCCCCAGGACAGGCCCTACAATGAGCAGTTCTTC
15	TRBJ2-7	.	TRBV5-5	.	CASSQDQNGDYEQYF	TGTGCCAGCAGTCAGGACCAAAATGGGGATTACGAGCAGTACTTC
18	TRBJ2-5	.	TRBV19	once	CASSIGSNLGPGQETQYF	TGTGCCAGTAGTATAGGCAGTAACCTGGGACCGGGACAAGAGACCCAGTACTTC
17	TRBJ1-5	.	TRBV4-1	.	CASSQEPQDSWGQPQHF	TGCGCCAGCAGCCAAGAACCCCAGGACAGCTGGGGTCAGCCCCAGCATTTT
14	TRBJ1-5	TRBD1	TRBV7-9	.	CASSTGQGNQPQHF	TGTGCCAGCAGCACGGGACAGGGGAATCAGCCCCAGCATTTT
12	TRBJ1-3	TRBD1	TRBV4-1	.	CAAGGGSKTIYF	TGCGCGGCAGGAGGGGGCTCGAAGACCATATATTTT
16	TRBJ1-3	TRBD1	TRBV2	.	CASSEAQGQKRNTIYF	TGTGCCAGCAGTGAAGCGCAGGGACAGAAGAGGAACACCATATATTTT
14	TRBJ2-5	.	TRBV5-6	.	CASSLFRDQETQYF	TGTGCCAGCAGCTTGTTTAGGGACCAAGAGACCCAGTACTTC
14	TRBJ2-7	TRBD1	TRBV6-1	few	CASSVIRTGDEQYF	TGTGCCAGCAGTGTCATTAGGACAGGCGACGAGCAGTACTTC
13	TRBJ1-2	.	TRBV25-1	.	CASSESDFEGYTF	TGTGCCAGCAGTGAATCCGACTTCGAGGGCTACACCTTC
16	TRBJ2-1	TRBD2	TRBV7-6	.	CASSPRAGEPYNEQFF	TGTGCCAGCAGCCCACGGGCGGGAGAACCGTACAATGAGCAGTTCTTC
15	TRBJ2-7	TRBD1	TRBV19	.	CASSTNRDRDHEQYF	TGTGCCAGTAGTACGAACCGGGACAGGGACCACGAGCAGTACTTC
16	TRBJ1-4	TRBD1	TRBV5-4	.	CASSLFPQGANEKLFF	TGTGCCAGCAGCTTGTTCCCACAGGGGGCTAATGAAAAACTGTTTTTT
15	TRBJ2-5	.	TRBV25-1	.	CASSAREGRGETQYF	TGTGCCAGCAGTGCCCGCGAGGGAAGGGGAGAGACCCAGTACTTC
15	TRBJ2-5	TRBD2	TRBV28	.	CASSLTSGARGSQYF	TGTGCCAGCAGTTTGACTAGCGGAGCAAGAGGGTCCCAGTACTTC
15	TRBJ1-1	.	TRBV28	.	CASSFSPKMNTEAFF	TGTGCCAGCAGTTTCAGCCCCAAAATGAACACTGAAGCTTTCTTT
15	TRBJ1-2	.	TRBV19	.	CASSIPVDRPYGYTF	TGTGCCAGTAGTATTCCAGTGGACAGACCCTATGGCTACACCTTC
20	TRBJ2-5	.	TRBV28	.	CASSLKWARTNAIPQETQYF	TGTGCCAGCAGTTTAAAATGGGCAAGAACAAACGCGATACCTCAAGAGACCCAGTACTTC
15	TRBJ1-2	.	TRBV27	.	CASSLGQGVPYGYTF	TGTGCCAGCAGTTTAGGTCAAGGGGTCCCCTATGGCTACACCTTC
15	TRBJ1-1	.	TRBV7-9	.	CASSSVGDMNTEAFF	TGTGCCAGCAGCTCAGTCGGAGACATGAACACTGAAGCTTTCTTT
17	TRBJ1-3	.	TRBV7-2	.	CASSSFRQVPPGNTIYF	TGTGCCAGCAGCTCCTTTCGACAGGTCCCCCCTGGAAACACCATATATTTT
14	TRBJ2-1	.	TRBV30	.	CACIADSSYNEQFF	TGTGCCTGCATAGCGGATAGCTCCTACAATGAGCAGTTCTTC
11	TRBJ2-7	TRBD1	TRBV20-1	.	CSAPGQGGQYF	TGCAGTGCTCCCGGACAGGGAGGGCAGTACTTC
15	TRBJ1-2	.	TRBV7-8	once	CASSLATGAGDGYTF	TGTGCCAGCAGCTTAGCGACGGGGGCAGGGGATGGCTACACCTTC
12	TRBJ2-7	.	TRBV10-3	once	CAISEIVYEQYF	TGTGCCATCAGTGAGATAGTCTACGAGCAGTACTTC
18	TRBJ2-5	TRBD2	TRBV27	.	CASSLSTSGRAGSGAQYF	TGTGCCAGCAGTTTATCGACTAGCGGGAGGGCCGGGTCCGGGGCCCAGTACTTC
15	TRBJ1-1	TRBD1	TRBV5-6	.	CASSLMTGMNTEAFF	TGTGCCAGCAGCTTGATGACAGGGATGAACACTGAAGCTTTCTTT
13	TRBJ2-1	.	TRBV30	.	CAWSDRGYNEQFF	TGTGCCTGGAGTGATCGGGGCTACAATGAGCAGTTCTTC
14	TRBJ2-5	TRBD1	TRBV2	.	CASSEGQGALTQYF	TGTGCCAGCAGTGAAGGACAGGGGGCCTTGACCCAGTACTTC
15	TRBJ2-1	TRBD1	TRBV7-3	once	CASSWVRQGRNEQFF	TGTGCCAGCAGCTGGGTGCGACAGGGGCGCAATGAGCAGTTCTTC
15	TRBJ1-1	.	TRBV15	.	CATSRDKGDNTEAFF	TGTGCCACCAGCAGAGATAAAGGGGATAACACTGAAGCTTTCTTT
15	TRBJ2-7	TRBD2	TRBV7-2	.	CASSSVGGGDPEQYF	TGTGCCAGCAGCTCCGTGGGGGGAGGGGACCCCGAGCAGTACTTC
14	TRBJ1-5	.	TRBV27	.	CASSVYGSNQPQHF	TGTGCCAGCAGTGTATATGGGAGCAATCAGCCCCAGCATTTT
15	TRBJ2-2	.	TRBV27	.	CASTSGYKNTGELFF	TGTGCCAGCACCTCAGGGTATAAGAACACCGGGGAGCTGTTTTTT
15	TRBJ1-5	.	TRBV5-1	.	CASSPYVGSNQPQHF	TGCGCCAGCAGCCCCTATGTGGGTAGCAATCAGCCCCAGCATTTT
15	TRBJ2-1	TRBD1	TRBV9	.	CASSVAGGSYNEQFF	TGTGCCAGCAGCGTCGCAGGGGGCTCCTACAATGAGCAGTTCTTC
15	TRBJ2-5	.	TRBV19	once	CASSFRDTPQETQYF	TGTGCCAGTAGTTTCCGGGACACCCCTCAAGAGACCCAGTACTTC
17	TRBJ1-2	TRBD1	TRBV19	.	CASRNRLSGQGNYGYTF	TGTGCCAGTAGGAATAGATTATCGGGACAGGGGAACTATGGCTACACCTTC
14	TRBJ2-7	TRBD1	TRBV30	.	CAWVDRGRSYEQYF	TGTGCCTGGGTCGACAGGGGGCGATCCTACGAGCAGTACTTC
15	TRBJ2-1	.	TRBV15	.	CATSSAAASYNEQFF	TGTGCCACCAGCTCTGCAGCGGCCTCCTACAATGAGCAGTTCTTC
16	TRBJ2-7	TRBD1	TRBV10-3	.	CAISEVGQGEAYEQYF	TGTGCCATCAGTGAGGTAGGACAGGGAGAAGCCTACGAGCAGTACTTC
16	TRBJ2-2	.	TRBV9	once	CTSSVVVGANTGELFF	TGTACCAGCAGCGTAGTCGTAGGCGCGAACACCGGGGAGCTGTTTTTT
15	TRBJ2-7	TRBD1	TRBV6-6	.	CASSYSGTGKSEQYF	TGTGCCAGCAGTTACTCCGGGACAGGGAAGTCCGAGCAGTACTTC
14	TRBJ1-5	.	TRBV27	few	CASSWAGFGQPQHF	TGTGCCAGCAGTTGGGCGGGCTTCGGTCAGCCCCAGCATTTT
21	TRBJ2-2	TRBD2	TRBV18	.	CASSPDPIRTSGRIGTGELFF	TGTGCCAGCTCACCCGACCCTATCCGGACTAGCGGGAGAATCGGCACCGGGGAGCTGTTTTTT
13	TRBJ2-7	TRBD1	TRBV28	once	CASHKDRGHEQYF	TGTGCCAGCCACAAGGACAGGGGCCACGAGCAGTACTTC
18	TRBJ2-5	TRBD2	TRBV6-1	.	CASSGWGSGRVSQETQYF	TGTGCCAGCAGTGGATGGGGGAGCGGGAGGGTTTCCCAAGAGACCCAGTACTTC
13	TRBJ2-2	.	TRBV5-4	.	CATTGPKAGELFF	TGTGCCACCACGGGACCCAAGGCCGGGGAGCTGTTTTTT
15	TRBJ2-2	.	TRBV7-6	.	CASSLAQEGTGELFF	TGTGCCAGCAGCTTAGCTCAGGAGGGAACCGGGGAGCTGTTTTTT